The clone carrying this T cell receptor beta chain was picked up a small number of times. The data derive from a study of blood T cell repertoires in COVID-19. Overall study context: The samples span acute and convalescent COVID-19 from the United States, Italy and Spain. Nucleic acid was either cDNA or gDNA, and it came from T cells, B-cell-depleted T cells, or PBMCs.

Only in-frame clones appear in the TCRdb table, and some are missing; sequencing was by immunoSEQ multiplex PCR. This sample has about 80,000 clones, with 80% to 90% found just once. The length of the CDR3 is 15 residues. The V segment lost 3 bases and the J segment 5 bases; nucleotides outside the gene matches: 6. Germline V CDR1 and CDR2: MNHEY, SVGEGT. This sequence originates from a woman aged 80 or older with acute or convalescent COVID-19. The chain recombines TRBV6-2 or TRBV6-3 with TRBJ2-1; TRBD2 matches at 8 bases. Sequenced: peripheral blood. The CDR3 DNA sequence: TGTGCCAGCAGTTATTATAGCGGGGTCGACAATGAGCAGTTCTTC. Amino acids: CASSYYSGVDNEQFF.